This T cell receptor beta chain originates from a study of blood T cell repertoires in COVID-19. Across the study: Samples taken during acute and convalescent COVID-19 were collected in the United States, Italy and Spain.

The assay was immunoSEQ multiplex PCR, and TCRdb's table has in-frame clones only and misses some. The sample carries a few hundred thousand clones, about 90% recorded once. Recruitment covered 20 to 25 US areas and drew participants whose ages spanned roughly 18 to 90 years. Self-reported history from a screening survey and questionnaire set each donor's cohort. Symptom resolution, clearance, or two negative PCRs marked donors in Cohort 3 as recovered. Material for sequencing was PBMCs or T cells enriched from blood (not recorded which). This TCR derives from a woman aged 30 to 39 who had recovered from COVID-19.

CDR3 protein: CASSEAGLAGGLTDTQYF. The DNA of the CDR3 is TGTGCCAGCAGTGAAGCGGGCCTAGCGGGAGGGCTCACAGATACGCAGTATTTT. J is TRBJ2-3 and V is TRBV2, with TRBD2 identical over 12 bases. The CDR3 totals 18 residues. The junction had 6 bases not matched to a gene; V was cut back by 0 bases and J by 2 bases. CDR1 is SNHLY, CDR2 FYNNEI, per germline. Variable domain in full (rest from reference TRBV2 and TRBJ2-3): EPEVTQTPSHQVTQMGQEVILRCVPISNHLYFYWYRQILGQKVEFLVSFYNNEISEKSEIFDDQFSVERPDGSNFTLKIRSTKLEDSAMYFCASSEAGLAGGLTDTQYFGPGTRLTVL.